This T cell receptor beta chain was retrieved from a study of radiotherapy plus CTLA-4 blockade in lung cancer. Germline-derived CDR1 and CDR2 are SGHNT and YYREEE (reference sequence). This CDR3 is built from 14 residues. As to this clone: Antigen: not known. At one boundary the junction diverges from the germline segment, which might be a read error. Distinct nucleotide sequences in the sample also encode this CDR3.

Sequencing used immunoSEQ multiplex PCR; TCRdb keeps in-frame clones, though not all of them. Altogether about 28,000 clones are present, around 80% being singletons, with the ten largest covering about 7.3%. Overall study results and limits: There was expansion of tumor-derived TCR clones in blood after radiotherapy plus ipilimumab. In blood, early T cell clone dynamics reportedly predicted response best, together with interferon-beta.

The source was peripheral blood, collected from a patient treated with radiotherapy plus ipilimumab. This sequence originates from a human donor with non-small cell lung cancer who had stable disease on radiotherapy plus ipilimumab. The chain links TRBV5-4 to TRBJ2-3; maybe TRBD1 (6 bases). In DNA form, the CDR3 reads TGTGCTAGCAGCCCTATGACAGGCGATTATACGCAGTATTTT. Translated: CASSPMTGDYTQYF. The full variable domain, in which reference TRBV5-4 and TRBJ2-3 provide the parts outside the CDR3, is ETGVTQSPTHLIKTRGQQVTLRCSSQSGHNTVSWYQQALGQGPQFIFQYYREEENGRGNFPPRFSGLQFPNYSSELNVNALELDDSALYLCASSPMTGDYTQYFGPGTRLTVL.